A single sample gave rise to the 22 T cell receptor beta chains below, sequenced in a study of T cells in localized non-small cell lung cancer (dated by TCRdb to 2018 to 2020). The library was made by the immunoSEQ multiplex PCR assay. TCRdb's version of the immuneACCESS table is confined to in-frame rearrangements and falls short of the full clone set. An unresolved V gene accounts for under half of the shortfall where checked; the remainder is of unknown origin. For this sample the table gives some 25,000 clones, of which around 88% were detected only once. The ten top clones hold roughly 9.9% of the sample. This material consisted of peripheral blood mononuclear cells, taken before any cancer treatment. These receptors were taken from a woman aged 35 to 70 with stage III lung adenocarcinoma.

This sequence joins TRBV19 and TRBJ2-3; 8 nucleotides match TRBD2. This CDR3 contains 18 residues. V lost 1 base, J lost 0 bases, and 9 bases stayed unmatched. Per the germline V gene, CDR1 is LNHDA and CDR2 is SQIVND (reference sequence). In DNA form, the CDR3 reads TGTGCCAGTAGTATAGGGCGGGGGGTTTTTCAGAGCACAGATACGCAGTATTTT. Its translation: CASSIGRGVFQSTDTQYF.

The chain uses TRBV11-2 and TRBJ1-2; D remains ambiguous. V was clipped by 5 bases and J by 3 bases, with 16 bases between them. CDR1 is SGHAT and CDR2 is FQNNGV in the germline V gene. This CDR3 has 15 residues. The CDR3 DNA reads TGTGCCAGCAGCCCCTTGCGATCGGTTGACTATGGCTACACCTTC. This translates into CASSPLRSVDYGYTF.

The CDR3 region is CASSLDRGVNQPQHF. In nucleotides, the CDR3 is TGTGCCAGCAGCTTAGACAGGGGGGTCAATCAGCCCCAGCATTTT. This rearrangement joins TRBV7-2 to TRBJ1-5; TRBD1 aligns across 8 bases. Looked up from germline, CDR1 is SGHTA and CDR2 is FQGNSA. The J segment lost 3 bases and the V segment lost 1 base, leaving 2 bases of the junction unmatched. This CDR3 contains 15 residues.

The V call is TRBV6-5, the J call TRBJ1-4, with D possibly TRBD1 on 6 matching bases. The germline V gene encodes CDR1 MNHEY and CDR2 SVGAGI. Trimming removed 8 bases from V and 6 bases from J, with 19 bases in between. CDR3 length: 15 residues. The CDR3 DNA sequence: TGTGCCAGCGGGGGGCCAGCCGGACCGGATGAAAAACTGTTTTTT. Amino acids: CASGGPAGPDEKLFF.

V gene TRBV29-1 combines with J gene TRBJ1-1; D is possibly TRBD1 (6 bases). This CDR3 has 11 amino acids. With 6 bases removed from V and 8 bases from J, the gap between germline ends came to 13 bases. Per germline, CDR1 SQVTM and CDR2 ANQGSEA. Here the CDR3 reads CSVSGHLEAFF. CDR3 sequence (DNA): TGCAGCGTCTCGGGACACCTAGAAGCTTTCTTT.

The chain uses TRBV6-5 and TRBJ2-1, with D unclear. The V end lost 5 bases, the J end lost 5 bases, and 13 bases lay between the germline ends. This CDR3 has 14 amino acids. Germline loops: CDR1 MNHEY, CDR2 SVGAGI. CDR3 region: CASSPPAHHNEQFF. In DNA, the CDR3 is TGTGCCAGCAGTCCCCCGGCCCACCACAATGAGCAGTTCTTC.

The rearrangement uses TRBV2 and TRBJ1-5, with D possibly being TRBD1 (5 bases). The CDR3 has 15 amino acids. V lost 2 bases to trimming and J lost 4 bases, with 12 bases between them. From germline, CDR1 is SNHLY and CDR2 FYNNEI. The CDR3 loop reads CASSERGSSNQPQHF. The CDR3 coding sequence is TGTGCCAGCAGTGAAAGGGGAAGTAGTAATCAGCCCCAGCATTTT.

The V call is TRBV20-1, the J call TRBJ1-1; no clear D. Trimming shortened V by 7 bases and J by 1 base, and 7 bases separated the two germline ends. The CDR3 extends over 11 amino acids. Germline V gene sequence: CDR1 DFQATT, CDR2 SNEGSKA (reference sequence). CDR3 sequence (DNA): TGCAGTGTGCAAGAGAACACTGAAGCTTTCTTT. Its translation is CSVQENTEAFF.

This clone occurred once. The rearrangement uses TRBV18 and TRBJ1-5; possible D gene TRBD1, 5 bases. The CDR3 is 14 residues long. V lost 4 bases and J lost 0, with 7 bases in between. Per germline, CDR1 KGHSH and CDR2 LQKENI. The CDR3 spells CASSLQDSNQPQHF. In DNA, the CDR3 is TGTGCCAGCTCACTACAGGATAGCAATCAGCCCCAGCATTTT. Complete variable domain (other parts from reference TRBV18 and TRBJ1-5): NAGVMQNPRHLVRRRGQEARLRCSPMKGHSHVYWYRQLPEEGLKFMVYLQKENIIDESGMPKERFSAEFPKEGPSILRIQQVVRGDSAAYFCASSLQDSNQPQHFGDGTRLSIL.

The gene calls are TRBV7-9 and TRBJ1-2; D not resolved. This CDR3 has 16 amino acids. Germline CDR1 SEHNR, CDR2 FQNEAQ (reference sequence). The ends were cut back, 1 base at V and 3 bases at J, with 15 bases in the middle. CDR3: CASSLGVQRKDYGYTF. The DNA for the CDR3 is TGTGCCAGCAGCTTAGGGGTCCAAAGGAAGGACTATGGCTACACCTTC.

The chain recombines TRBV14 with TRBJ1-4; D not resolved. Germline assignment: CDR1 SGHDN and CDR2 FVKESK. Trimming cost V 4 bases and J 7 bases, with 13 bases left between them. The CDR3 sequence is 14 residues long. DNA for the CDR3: TGTGCCAGCAGCCGTCGGAAAACTGGTGAAAAACTGTTTTTT. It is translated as CASSRRKTGEKLFF.

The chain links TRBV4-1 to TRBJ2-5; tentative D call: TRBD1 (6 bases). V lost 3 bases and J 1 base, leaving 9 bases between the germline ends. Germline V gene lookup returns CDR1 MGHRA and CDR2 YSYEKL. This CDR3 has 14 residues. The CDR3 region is CASSHGRGQETQYF. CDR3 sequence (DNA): TGCGCCAGCAGCCATGGCAGGGGCCAAGAGACCCAGTACTTC.

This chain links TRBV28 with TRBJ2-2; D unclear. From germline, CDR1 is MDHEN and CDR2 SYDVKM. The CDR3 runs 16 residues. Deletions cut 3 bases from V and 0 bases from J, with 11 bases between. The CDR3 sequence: CASSLGGYANTGELFF. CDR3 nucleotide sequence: TGTGCCAGCAGTTTGGGTGGATACGCGAACACCGGGGAGCTGTTTTTT.

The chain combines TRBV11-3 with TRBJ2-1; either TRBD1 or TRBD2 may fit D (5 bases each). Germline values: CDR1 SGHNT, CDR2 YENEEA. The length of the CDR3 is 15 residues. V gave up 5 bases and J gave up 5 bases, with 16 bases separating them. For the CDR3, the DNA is TGTGCCAGCAGCCTCCTGCGTGGGACCAACAATGAGCAGTTCTTC. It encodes CASSLLRGTNNEQFF.

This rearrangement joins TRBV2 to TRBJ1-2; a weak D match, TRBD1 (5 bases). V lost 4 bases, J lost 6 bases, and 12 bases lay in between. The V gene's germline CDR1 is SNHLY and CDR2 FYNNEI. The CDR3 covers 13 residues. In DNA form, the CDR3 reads TGTGCCAGCAGTGCAGGCAGGGATCATGGCTACACCTTC. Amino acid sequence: CASSAGRDHGYTF.

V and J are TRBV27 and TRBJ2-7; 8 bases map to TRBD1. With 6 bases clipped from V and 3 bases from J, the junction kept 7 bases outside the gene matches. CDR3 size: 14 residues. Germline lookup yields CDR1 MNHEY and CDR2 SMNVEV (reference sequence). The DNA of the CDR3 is TGTGCCAGCAGAGCGACAGGGGTCTACTACGAGCAGTACTTC. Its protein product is CASRATGVYYEQYF.

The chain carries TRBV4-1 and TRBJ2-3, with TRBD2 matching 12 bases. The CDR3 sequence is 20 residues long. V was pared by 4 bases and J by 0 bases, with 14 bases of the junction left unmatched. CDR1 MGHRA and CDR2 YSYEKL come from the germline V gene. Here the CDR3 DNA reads TGCGCCAGCAGCCCAAACGGACTAGCGGGAATCCGTTCAAGCACAGATACGCAGTATTTT. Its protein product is CASSPNGLAGIRSSTDTQYF.

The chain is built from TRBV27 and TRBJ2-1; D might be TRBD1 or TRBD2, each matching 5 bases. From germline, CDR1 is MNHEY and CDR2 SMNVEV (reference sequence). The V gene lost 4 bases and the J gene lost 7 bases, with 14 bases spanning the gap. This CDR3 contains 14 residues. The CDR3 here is CASSWDARKNEQFF. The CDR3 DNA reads TGTGCCAGCAGTTGGGACGCTCGGAAAAATGAGCAGTTCTTC.

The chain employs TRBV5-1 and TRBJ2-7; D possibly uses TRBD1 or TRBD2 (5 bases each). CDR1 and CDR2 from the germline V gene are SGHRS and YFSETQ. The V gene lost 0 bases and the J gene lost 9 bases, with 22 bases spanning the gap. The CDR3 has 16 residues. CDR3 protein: CASSLAPTEGLEGQYF. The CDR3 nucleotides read TGCGCCAGCAGCTTGGCTCCGACTGAGGGGCTTGAGGGGCAGTACTTC. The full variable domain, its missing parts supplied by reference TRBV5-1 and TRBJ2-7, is KAGVTQTPRYLIKTRGQQVTLSCSPISGHRSVSWYQQTPGQGLQFLFEYFSETQRNKGNFPGRFSGRQFSNSRSEMNVSTLELGDSALYLCASSLAPTEGLEGQYFGPGTRLTVT.

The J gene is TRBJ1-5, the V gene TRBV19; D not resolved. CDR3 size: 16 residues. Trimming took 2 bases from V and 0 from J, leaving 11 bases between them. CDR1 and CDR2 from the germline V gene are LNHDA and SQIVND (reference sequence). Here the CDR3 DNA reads TGTGCCAGTAGTATACGCAGGAGAAATAGCAATCAGCCCCAGCATTTT. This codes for CASSIRRRNSNQPQHF.

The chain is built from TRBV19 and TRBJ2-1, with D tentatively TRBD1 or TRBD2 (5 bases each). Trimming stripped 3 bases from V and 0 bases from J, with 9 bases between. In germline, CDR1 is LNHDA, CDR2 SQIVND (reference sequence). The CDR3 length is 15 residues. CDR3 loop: CASSMWGTSYNEQFF. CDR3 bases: TGTGCCAGTAGTATGTGGGGGACCTCCTACAATGAGCAGTTCTTC.

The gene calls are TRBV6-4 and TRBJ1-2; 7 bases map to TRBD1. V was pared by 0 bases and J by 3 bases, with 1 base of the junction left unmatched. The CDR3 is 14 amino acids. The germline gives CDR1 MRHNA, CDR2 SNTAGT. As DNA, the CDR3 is TGTGCCAGCAGTGACTCAGGGGGCGACTATGGCTACACCTTC. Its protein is CASSDSGGDYGYTF.